These T cell receptor beta chains were read from a single sample in a study of technical replicates of blood from a few donors. Using immunoSEQ multiplex PCR, the repertoire was profiled, and TCRdb retains in-frame clones only, with some absent. The table has approximately 58,000 clones, approximately 86% seen once. The sequenced sample was PBMCs. The receptor source for this set is a human donor in good health. Some clones in this sample may be carry-over from other donors' samples. The CDR3 runs from the conserved cysteine through the conserved F or W. A D gene is named only where the DNA matches it firmly. Expanded clones are given a class, and other clones once, few, many or no size at all.

v_call,clone_size,d_call,j_call,cdr3_aa,cdr3_nt
TRBV12-5,-,-,TRBJ1-2,CASGLVVRRGYGYTF,TGTGCTAGTGGTTTGGTAGTGAGGCGGGGCTATGGCTACACCTTC
TRBV7-2,-,TRBD1,TRBJ1-1,CASSSRQGRNTEAFF,TGTGCCAGCAGCTCCAGACAGGGTCGGAACACTGAAGCTTTCTTT
TRBV18,-,-,TRBJ2-3,CASSPRLATDTQYF,TGTGCCAGCTCACCAAGGCTAGCCACAGATACGCAGTATTTT
TRBV5-4,-,TRBD2,TRBJ2-7,CASSLVTSGRDEQYF,TGTGCCAGCAGCTTGGTGACTAGCGGGAGGGACGAGCAGTACTTC
TRBV7-3,-,TRBD1,TRBJ1-1,CASSWTGGVTEAFF,TGTGCCAGCAGCTGGACAGGGGGGGTCACTGAAGCTTTCTTT
TRBV2,-,TRBD1,TRBJ1-5,CASSRTGVPVDF,TGTGCCAGCAGCAGAACAGGGGTCCCGGTTGATTTT
TRBV5-1,-,TRBD2,TRBJ2-7,CASSNGLGGSFEQYF,TGCGCCAGCAGCAACGGCTTGGGCGGGAGCTTCGAGCAGTACTTC
TRBV15,-,-,TRBJ2-5,CATSGPERGFQETQYF,TGTGCCACCAGCGGACCAGAACGGGGGTTCCAAGAGACCCAGTACTTC
TRBV4-2,-,-,TRBJ2-2,CASSQEGANTGELFF,TGTGCCAGCAGCCAAGAAGGGGCGAACACCGGGGAGCTGTTTTTT
TRBV6-5,few,TRBD2,TRBJ2-7,CASSSSGSMSYEQYF,TGTGCCAGCAGTTCCAGCGGGAGTATGTCCTACGAGCAGTACTTC
TRBV11-2,-,-,TRBJ2-5,CASSFSRQFQETQYF,TGTGCCAGCAGCTTCTCCCGACAGTTCCAAGAGACCCAGTACTTC
TRBV2,-,-,TRBJ2-4,CASRRAQVNIQYF,TGTGCCAGCAGGCGGGCCCAAGTAAACATTCAGTACTTC
TRBV7-2,-,TRBD1,TRBJ1-6,CASSWDSGSGSPLHF,TGTGCCAGCAGCTGGGACAGTGGGAGTGGATCACCCCTCCACTTT
TRBV5-4,-,-,TRBJ2-2,CASSLTLGNTGELFF,TGTGCCAGCAGCCTTACTCTAGGCAACACCGGGGAGCTGTTTTTT
TRBV9,-,TRBD1,TRBJ1-2,CASSAGTGGYYGYTF,TGTGCCAGCAGCGCCGGAACAGGGGGCTACTATGGCTACACCTTC
TRBV19,-,TRBD1,TRBJ1-2,CASSMDRVSYGYTF,TGTGCCAGTAGTATGGACAGGGTGTCCTATGGCTACACCTTC
TRBV6-1,-,-,TRBJ1-1,CASGRTQNTEAFF,TGTGCCAGCGGGAGGACACAGAACACTGAAGCTTTCTTT
TRBV7-2,-,-,TRBJ1-2,CASSWGQEDGYTF,TGTGCCAGCAGCTGGGGACAAGAAGATGGCTACACCTTC
TRBV5-1,-,-,TRBJ1-4,CASSFLQGANEKLFF,TGCGCCAGCAGCTTCTTACAGGGAGCTAATGAAAAACTGTTTTTT
TRBV4-3,-,-,TRBJ1-5,CASSQDTGGRQPQHF,TGCGCCAGCAGCCAAGATACCGGAGGGCGTCAGCCCCAGCATTTT
TRBV10-3,-,TRBD2,TRBJ2-1,CAISEDSGFSYNEQFF,TGTGCCATCAGTGAGGATAGCGGGTTTTCCTACAATGAGCAGTTCTTC
TRBV7-2,-,-,TRBJ2-3,CASSPPGGLNTDTQYF,TGTGCCAGCAGCCCACCAGGGGGGCTGAACACAGATACGCAGTATTTT
TRBV4-3,-,TRBD2,TRBJ2-1,CASSQDATSGRGNHEQFF,TGCGCCAGCAGCCAAGATGCGACTAGCGGGAGAGGTAACCATGAGCAGTTCTTC
TRBV6-5,-,TRBD1,TRBJ1-5,CASSYSTGGGQPQHF,TGTGCCAGCAGTTACTCGACAGGGGGTGGCCAGCCCCAGCATTTT
TRBV11-3,-,-,TRBJ2-1,CASSLGSTTTGDEQFF,TGTGCCAGCAGCTTAGGGAGCACCACTACGGGGGATGAGCAGTTCTTC
TRBV10-3,few,TRBD1,TRBJ1-2,CAISPDRNYGYTF,TGTGCCATCAGCCCGGACAGGAACTATGGCTACACCTTC
TRBV10-1,-,TRBD1,TRBJ1-5,CASSGQGDRRGIGSNQPQHF,TGCGCCAGCAGCGGACAGGGGGACCGGAGAGGGATTGGTAGCAATCAGCCCCAGCATTTT
TRBV6-5,-,TRBD2,TRBJ2-7,CASSSAGASGEQYF,TGTGCCAGCAGTTCGGCTGGGGCTAGCGGGGAGCAGTACTTC
TRBV5-6,-,-,TRBJ2-5,CASSRRTERQETQYF,TGTGCCAGCAGCCGAAGGACAGAGAGACAAGAGACCCAGTACTTC
TRBV10-1,-,TRBD1,TRBJ1-5,CASRGQGGNQPQHF,TGCGCCAGCAGGGGACAGGGTGGCAATCAGCCCCAGCATTTT
TRBV7-9,-,TRBD1,TRBJ1-5,CASSYGTGLNQPQHF,TGTGCCAGCAGCTACGGGACAGGGCTGAATCAGCCCCAGCATTTT
TRBV6-5,-,TRBD2,TRBJ2-1,CASSLSGGAGNEQFF,TGTGCCAGCAGTTTAAGCGGGGGGGCTGGCAATGAGCAGTTCTTC
TRBV11-2,-,TRBD2,TRBJ2-6,CASSYGLAGGRAGANVLTF,TGTGCCAGCAGCTACGGACTAGCGGGTGGTCGGGCTGGGGCCAACGTCCTGACTTTC
TRBV2,-,TRBD1,TRBJ1-1,CASSGNRGIDTEAFF,TGTGCCAGCAGTGGTAACAGGGGTATTGACACTGAAGCTTTCTTT
TRBV10-3,-,TRBD1,TRBJ2-1,CAISGGQANYNEQFF,TGTGCCATCAGTGGGGGACAGGCGAATTACAATGAGCAGTTCTTC
TRBV5-6,-,-,TRBJ1-2,CASSLGKGVYGYTF,TGTGCCAGCAGCTTGGGAAAAGGAGTTTATGGCTACACCTTC
TRBV18,-,-,TRBJ1-5,CASSLNRGNQPQHF,TGTGCCAGCTCACTTAACAGGGGCAATCAGCCCCAGCATTTT
TRBV1,-,-,TRBJ2-7,CTSSPRTGETYEQYF,TGCACCAGCAGCCCGCGGACAGGGGAAACCTACGAGCAGTACTTC
TRBV5-6,-,TRBD1,TRBJ2-5,CASSGDSIGETQYF,TGTGCCAGCAGCGGGGACAGTATAGGAGAGACCCAGTACTTC
TRBV27,-,-,TRBJ1-1,CASTTGAGRATEAFF,TGTGCCAGCACTACTGGGGCGGGACGAGCCACTGAAGCTTTCTTT
TRBV7-2,-,-,TRBJ1-4,CASSRLGGAINEKLFF,TGTGCCAGCAGCCGCCTGGGGGGGGCAATAAACGAAAAACTGTTTTTT
TRBV6-4,-,-,TRBJ2-7,CASSDPGEQQTYEQYF,TGTGCCAGCAGTGACCCCGGGGAACAGCAAACCTACGAGCAGTACTTC
TRBV11-2,-,TRBD1,TRBJ2-7,CASSRGTGGREQYF,TGTGCCAGCAGCCGTGGGACAGGGGGGCGCGAGCAGTACTTC
TRBV19,-,TRBD1,TRBJ1-4,CASSRDRGNEKLFF,TGTGCCAGTAGTAGGGACAGAGGAAATGAAAAACTGTTTTTT
TRBV10-3,-,TRBD2,TRBJ2-1,CAISDADTSGGYEQFF,TGTGCCATCAGTGATGCGGATACTAGCGGGGGCTATGAGCAGTTCTTC
TRBV6-5,few,-,TRBJ2-3,CASKVRTGGRDTQYF,TGTGCCAGCAAAGTTAGAACCGGGGGGCGGGATACGCAGTATTTT
TRBV29-1,-,-,TRBJ2-1,CSVVTGNYNEQFF,TGCAGCGTTGTAACAGGGAACTACAATGAGCAGTTCTTC
TRBV5-1,-,-,TRBJ2-3,CASSLAGNTDTQYF,TGCGCCAGCAGCTTGGCGGGGAACACAGATACGCAGTATTTT
TRBV18,-,TRBD2,TRBJ2-1,CASSPPGLATYNEQFF,TGTGCCAGCTCCCCTCCGGGACTAGCGACCTACAATGAGCAGTTCTTC
TRBV9,-,TRBD1,TRBJ1-6,CASSVEASDREGPLHF,TGTGCCAGCAGCGTAGAAGCATCGGACAGGGAGGGTCCCCTCCACTTT
TRBV4-1,-,TRBD2,TRBJ2-3,CASSQSRLAGLLSTDTQYF,TGCGCCAGCAGCCAAAGTCGGCTAGCGGGACTCCTTAGCACAGATACGCAGTATTTT
TRBV10-3,medium-sized,TRBD1,TRBJ2-7,CAISRTGYHEQYF,TGTGCCATCAGTAGGACAGGGTACCACGAGCAGTACTTC
TRBV12-5,-,-,TRBJ2-6,CASELSGANVLTF,TGTGCTAGTGAACTCTCTGGGGCCAACGTCCTGACTTTC
TRBV6-6,-,-,TRBJ1-5,CASSYPGGPQHF,TGTGCCAGCAGTTACCCCGGGGGGCCCCAGCATTTT
TRBV27,-,-,TRBJ2-3,CASSLFPLPADTQYF,TGTGCCAGCAGTTTATTCCCGCTCCCGGCAGATACGCAGTATTTT